This TCR beta chain originates from a study of cytomegalovirus exposure and HLA in healthy donors (dated by TCRdb to about 2017). Broadly, across the study: According to an earlier analysis of a few hundred of the donors, about 179 million T cells yielded roughly 110 million unique TCR beta sequences and 276 Gb of sequence data. The study combined high-throughput TCR immunosequencing, statistical association of individual TCRs with disease status, and machine learning to predict cytomegalovirus infection status. Typing coverage differed by locus: A, B, C, DRB1 and DQB1 were typed in about 620-640 donors, DQA1 in 500 to 550, DPA1 in some 600, and DPB1 in just under 480. The aim of the study was to test whether cataloging public T cell receptors could identify signatures of past pathogen exposure. In a later analysis, previously published TCR beta repertoires from about 670 donors were re-analyzed and high-resolution HLA genotyping was added so that TCR occurrence patterns could be studied. Genome-wide SNP genotypes for about three fifths of the roughly 700 donors were used in a later genetic analysis, which treated that subset as a discovery cohort. The later analysis used no new phenotypic data to find candidate immune exposures, relying instead on TCR beta sequences and their occurrence across donors. Alongside the repertoire data, information on donor age, sex, ethnicity and CMV serostatus was compiled. Among the roughly 400 genotyped donors, around 81% belonged to the genetic ancestry cluster associated with self-reported Caucasian donors. HLA typing included class I and class II loci at four-digit resolution. The study used immunosequencing to profile the T cell repertoires of around 600 subjects and linked those repertoires to cytomegalovirus serostatus. Four to six DR-DQ haplotypes were handled as single units for association and clustering because linkage in the cohort was strong. Around 320 gigabases of sequencing data and 70 million to 85 million unique TCR sequences were included in an early release covering over 600 HLA-typed donors. Besides the first cohort of 550 to 750 subjects, a separate validation cohort made up of 120 different subjects was used. An earlier analysis of nearly 600 of the donors applied high-throughput TCR beta sequencing to assess whether each TCR beta V gene segment acted as functional or pseudogenic. All discovery cohort repertoires had been generated on a single sequencing platform. Across 300 to 500 genotyped donors of the cohort, an average of about 250,000 unique TCR beta nucleotide sequences per donor were sequenced, and roughly 18% of those sequences were non-productive.

The cohort consisted of hundreds of healthy bone marrow donors. Cohort members were all nominally healthy when sampled, although unrecorded immune exposures were likely present. The donor was CMV seropositive and was included in the group of 250 to 300 seropositive cohort members. A peripheral blood sample was collected from each donor, and TCR beta sequencing was performed on peripheral blood mononuclear cells. The Qiagen DNeasy Blood Extraction Kit was used to extract genomic DNA from the blood cell samples. Library preparation employed the immunoSEQ multiplex PCR assay. For the multiplex PCR, a mixture combining 60 forward primers for TCR Vbeta segments and 13 reverse primers for TCR Jbeta segments was used. A multiplex PCR assay on genomic DNA amplified the CDR3 region of rearranged TCR beta genes. The amplified TCR beta libraries were sequenced on the Illumina HiSeq System as 87-base-pair reads. From the authors' description of their analysis: In a later analysis, approximately 74 million unique TCR beta chains were counted across the roughly 670 repertoires, and approximately 9.9 million of these chains were shared by at least two donors. Raw reads were error-corrected and collapsed into unique sequences with a nearest-neighbor algorithm that merged closely related sequences to remove PCR and sequencing errors. CDR3 sequences were aligned to IMGT reference sequences to assign V, D and J gene segments. For a sequence to be retained, a match of at least six nucleotides to both a V gene segment and a J gene segment was required. A rearrangement was called productive if the CDR3 had no stop codons and remained in frame with V and J, and every other rearrangement was called non-productive. Following IMGT convention, CDR3 was defined as the stretch from the second conserved V-encoded cysteine to the conserved J-encoded phenylalanine. In an earlier analysis of 550 to 650 of the donors, sequences lacking an unambiguous match to a single V gene segment were excluded. In an earlier analysis of 587 of the donors, a V segment was called functional when productive rearrangements were above 56.7%, and segregating when the standard deviation between donors exceeded 5%. A statistical classification framework was developed to diagnose cytomegalovirus status using the catalog of TCR beta chain sequences. In a later analysis, TCR nucleotide sequences were compared against IMGT/GENE-DB human TR gene sequences so that V and J genes could be assigned. In a later analysis, CDR3 sequences and most-parsimonious VDJ recombination scenarios were assigned using the TCRdist pipeline. In a later analysis, each TCR beta chain was defined by its CDR3 amino acid sequence together with its V-gene family, and reads without a unique V-gene family were excluded. In a later analysis, fewer than 650 highly shared, low-generation-probability nucleotide sequences were removed to address suspected cross-contamination and a sequencing artifact. In a later analysis, a clonal expansion index was calculated for each public chain from normalized within-repertoire ranks of inferred template counts. Generation probabilities in a later analysis came from a VDJ recombination model fitted to out-of-frame rearrangements, and those results were checked against IGoR. A later analysis scored TCR-TCR, TCR-HLA and TCR-CMV co-occurrence with hypergeometric tests, applying a repertoire-size bias correction to TCR pairs. In a later analysis, false discovery rates were estimated by permuting HLA or CMV assignments 20 times. In a later analysis, co-occurring TCRs were grouped using DBSCAN, with TCRdist sequence similarity added in when clustering inside HLA-allele-positive subsets. Co-occurrence clustering excluded repertoires with fewer than 30,000 or more than 120,000 public chains, plus five with anomalous nucleotide sharing. The source is immuneACCESS, and TCRdb retained only in-frame sequences with V and J called. Part of the clones is not carried over; for the studies checked, unresolved V genes explain less than half of this, and the remainder is unexplained. That table is the source of V, J and clone size, and D and trimming were worked out from the DNA. The sample has under 200,000 clones on record, more than 70% of them singletons. The ten largest clones represent 6.3% of the sample.

Broader findings and caveats from the paper: A later analysis reported that several top co-occurrence clusters appeared linked to parvovirus B19, influenza, CMV and Epstein-Barr virus. A further reported finding was that TCR beta sequences accurately predicted the HLA-A and HLA-B alleles for most subjects in the first cohort. The classifier was reported to diagnose cytomegalovirus status with high specificity and sensitivity in both the original cohort and the validation cohort. Compared with the roughly 600-donor mean, donors in an Asian-associated ancestry cluster had fewer N-insertions in productive TCRs, according to a later genetic analysis. When HLA alleles, especially DR and DQ, strongly co-occurred, attributing TCR associations to individual alleles was difficult. The authors suggested that the approach could potentially be extended to other disease states and immunological phenotypes. An earlier analysis of several hundred of the donors showed that most TCR beta V segments appeared in productive rearrangements either about 87% or about 30% of the time, which broadly matched IMGT annotations. In this cohort, only TCR beta chains were sequenced, and detectable features were limited by the absence of alpha or paired-chain data. Correlated functional status among segregating V segments might reflect linkage disequilibrium, but an unknown experimental factor could not be ruled out. An association between a missense DCLRE1C variant and V-gene and J-gene trimming of TCR beta chains was found in a later genetic analysis and replicated in an independent cohort. Because some donors lacked HLA typing at each locus, the association tests relied only on the typed subset. The study gave a list of about 150 TCR beta chains associated with cytomegalovirus. Three of the identified cytomegalovirus-associated TCR beta chains were confirmed in vitro to be specific for cytomegalovirus antigens. While some public TCRs were present in many individuals, most TCR sequences turned up only very rarely across donors. The earlier analysis of 587 of the donors excluded seventeen rarely observed V segments, including chromosome 9 orphons, because counts were too low. Specific HLA alleles were associated with 15,000 to 20,000 TCR beta sequences at a false discovery rate of 0.05 in a later analysis. A cluster of highly shared sequence variants was judged likely to be a technical artifact of the sequencing pipeline. The only immune exposure information available for the cohort was CMV serostatus. According to a later analysis, most CMV-associated TCR beta chains appeared to be HLA-restricted, and the HLA associations seemed to be driven largely by CMV exposure. Sequencing depth was assumed to be roughly uniform across donors in the presence/absence analyses, though that assumption may not hold. Compared with equally common non-associated chains, HLA-associated TCR beta chains in a later analysis were more clonally expanded and had lower generation probabilities. In a later analysis, the rate of TCR association differed among HLA loci, with DRB1 alleles having the most associated TCRs and HLA-C alleles having the fewest.

This clone was detected only a few times. Its binding antigen is unknown. No clone much larger than this one lies a single base away; base qualities are absent. The clonotype comes from a male donor in good health and CMV-seropositive. Sequencing used PBMCs.

The encoded CDR3 is CASTTPSEAFF. The nucleotide sequence is TGTGCCAGCACAACTCCCTCTGAAGCTTTCTTT. Recombination joined TRBV28 with TRBJ1-1; a confident D gene designation cannot be given. From the cysteine through the phenylalanine, the CDR3 covers 11 amino acids. Here the CDR3 DNA is all that survives: 33 bases in frame from base 1. The germline V gene gives CDR1 as MDHEN and CDR2 as SYDVKM. Between the V and J ends, shortened by 7 bases and 6 bases respectively, the junction contains 9 bases.